This entry is about one T cell receptor beta chain. This clone's antigen is unknown. Base quality data are lacking; no much larger clone is found one base away. V loses 6 bases of germline sequence and J loses 4 bases, and the interval between the two ends is 13 bases. Measured from the cysteine to the phenylalanine, the CDR3 is 13 residues long. The retained sequence is limited to the CDR3, 39 bases, with the frame set at the first base. Based on the germline V gene, the CDR1 and CDR2 sequences are MNHEY and SVGEGT. These data originate in a study of spatial heterogeneity in lung cancer (dated by TCRdb to about 2019). Regarding the study in general: Donors were 72 patients with early-stage, untreated non-small cell lung cancer from the lung TRACERx cohort. Follow-up PBMC samples were sequenced whenever the samples were available, and the median time to follow-up was around two years after resection. Beta-chain transcripts were consistently detected in greater numbers than alpha-chain transcripts, which likely reflected higher beta-chain transcript abundance. In the raw uncorrected reads, each unique combination of TCR and UMI appeared more than ten times on average. In non-small cell lung cancer, the study quantitatively compared TCR alpha and beta repertoires across several tumor regions, matched nontumor lung, and blood. TCR repertoire features were related to nonsynonymous mutation counts determined by whole-exome sequencing of tumor tissue. At surgery, both alpha and beta chains were TCR-sequenced in 200 to 250 tumor regions, 64 matched nontumor lung samples and over 50 PBMC samples.

The sample's time point label is to be understood as: blood at routine non-recurrence follow-up after resection. TCR sequencing used whole RNA extracted from tumor and nontumor lung tissue, or from cryopreserved PBMC samples, without cell sorting. Patients were selected for TCR sequencing only if sufficient RNA was available from at least two tumor regions. Study-level results and caveats: Confirming at a functional level the hypothesis that regional TCRs recognize regional mutations was considered to require additional single-cell paired TCR alpha and beta sequencing. Only around 15 patients were included in the comparisons of baseline and follow-up blood repertoires. Ubiquitous expanded tumor TCRs were found in blood more often at tumor resection than at routine follow-up.

Library preparation employed 5' RACE. Instrument used: NextSeq 500. In the TCR library protocol, a unique molecular identifier was attached to each TCR cDNA molecule so that PCR and sequencing errors could be corrected. Per the original workflow: TCR identification, UMI-based error correction and CDR3 extraction were all carried out with Decombinator tools. Expanded TCRs were defined as those above a frequency of 2 per 1,000, corresponding to the top 1% of the tumor frequency distribution. Renyi diversity was calculated using the R vegan package after each repertoire was subsampled 100 times to 5,000 TCRs. To build CDR3 similarity networks, amino acid triplet string-kernel similarity was used, and CDR3s were connected when their pairwise similarity was above 0.82. In TCRdb, the public reads were trimmed at Q25 with fastp and aligned with MiXCR, with productive beta chains retained. Each CDR3 protein gets just one entry, which takes the most common genes and DNA from the rows behind it. TCRdb's processing, not the authors' own work, is the source of the V and J calls. Counted in this sample were fewer than 150,000 distinct CDR3 sequences; 11% of them appeared once. The top ten constitute less than 25% of the sample.

The source was PBMCs, collected at follow-up. The TCR originated in a female donor with early-stage non-small cell lung cancer. The chain joins TRBV6-2 or TRBV6-3 to TRBJ2-7; the D gene is perhaps TRBD1, on 5 matching bases. CDR3 protein: CASSPRVQYEQYF. The DNA is as follows: TGTGCCAGCAGCCCCAGGGTGCAGTACGAGCAGTACTTC.